A single sample is the source of the 26 T cell receptor beta chains below, sequenced in a study of blood T cell repertoires in COVID-19. Produced via immunoSEQ multiplex PCR; TCRdb's table is partial and in-frame only. The table records about half a million clones, 70% to 90% of them present only once. Material for sequencing was peripheral blood. The receptors derive from a human donor in a cohort sampled during active COVID-19.

The chain links TRBV4-1 to TRBJ1-4; D remains unclear. V was shortened by 1 base and J by 6 bases, with 9 bases between the two germline ends. The CDR3 runs to 14 residues. Germline values: CDR1 MGHRA, CDR2 YSYEKL. The CDR3 loop reads CASSQGRRDEKLFF. Here the CDR3 DNA reads TGCGCCAGCAGCCAAGGTAGACGGGATGAAAAACTGTTTTTT.

V is TRBV7-3 and J is TRBJ1-2; 12 bases align to TRBD1. V was clipped by 5 bases and J by 8 bases; unmatched bases: 6. The CDR3 sequence is 14 residues long. Germline V lookup: CDR1 SGHTA, CDR2 FQGTGA. In DNA form, the CDR3 reads TGTGCCAGCAGCGGGACAGGGGGCGCGTTCGGCTACACCTTC. It specifies CASSGTGGAFGYTF. Full variable domain (outside the CDR3, taken from reference TRBV7-3 and TRBJ1-2): GAGVSQTPSNKVTEKGKYVELRCDPISGHTALYWYRQSLGQGPEFLIYFQGTGAADDSGLPNDRFFAVRPEGSVSTLKIQRTERGDSAVYLCASSGTGGAFGYTFGSGTRLTVV.

The chain joins TRBV5-1 to TRBJ2-2, with 10 bases aligning to TRBD2. Germline trimming cut 5 bases from V and 5 bases from J; bases unmatched to any gene: 9. Germline values: CDR1 SGHRS, CDR2 YFSETQ. CDR3 length: 16 amino acids. The CDR3 loop is CASSSVAGGRTGELFF. DNA of the CDR3: TGCGCCAGCAGTTCAGTAGCGGGAGGTAGGACCGGGGAGCTGTTTTTT.

The gene calls are TRBV5-4 and TRBJ1-2, with D maybe TRBD1 (6 bases). The CDR3 is 15 amino acids. Germline CDR1 reads SGHNT; CDR2 reads YYREEE (reference sequence). V dropped 0 bases and J dropped 4 bases, with 13 bases sitting between them. In DNA form, the CDR3 reads TGTGCCAGCAGCTTGGTGGGGGCGGGAGGCTATGGCTACACCTTC. Amino acids: CASSLVGAGGYGYTF.

The rearrangement links TRBV4-3 to TRBJ2-7; the D is unclear. Trimming pared 0 bases from V and 0 bases from J, leaving 9 bases between. There are 15 residues in the CDR3. The V gene's germline CDR1 is LGHNA and CDR2 YSLEER. CDR3 region: CASSQDRLSSYEQYF. CDR3 sequence (DNA): TGCGCCAGCAGCCAAGATCGACTTAGCTCCTACGAGCAGTACTTC.

The rearrangement uses TRBV30 and TRBJ2-2; D is undetermined. Germline assignment: CDR1 GTSNPN and CDR2 SVGIG (reference sequence). The CDR3 totals 12 residues. The germline V and J ends were trimmed by 2 bases and 7 bases, with 8 bases remaining between them. CDR3 DNA: TGTGCCTGGAGTCCCTCGCGCGGGGAGCTGTTTTTT. It encodes CAWSPSRGELFF. Complete variable domain (other parts from reference TRBV30 and TRBJ2-2): SQTIHQWPATLVQPVGSPLSLECTVEGTSNPNLYWYRQAAGRGLQLLFYSVGIGQISSEVPQNLSASRPQDRQFILSSKKLLLSDSGFYLCAWSPSRGELFFGEGSRLTVL.

The chain joins TRBV7-3 to TRBJ2-5, with a tentative D call TRBD1 (8 bases). The CDR3 runs to 16 residues. Germline V gene lookup returns CDR1 SGHTA and CDR2 FQGTGA. Trimming took off 5 bases at V and 3 bases at J, with 19 bases between the two ends. The CDR3, as DNA: TGTGCCAGCAGCCCAACAGGGGGAGCGGGGAAAGAGACCCAGTACTTC. The encoded protein is CASSPTGGAGKETQYF.

The gene calls are TRBV25-1 and TRBJ2-1; weak D call: TRBD2 (7 bases). CDR3 length: 13 amino acids. Germline V CDR1 and CDR2: MGHDK, SYGVNS. Trimming shortened V by 3 bases and J by 12 bases, and 15 bases separated the two germline ends. CDR3 sequence (DNA): TGTGCCAGCAGTGATAGGGGGAGGGCTCTGCAGTTCTTC. Protein product: CASSDRGRALQFF. Complete variable domain (other parts from reference TRBV25-1 and TRBJ2-1): EADIYQTPRYLVIGTGKKITLECSQTMGHDKMYWYQQDPGMELHLIHYSYGVNSTEKGDLSSESTVSRIRTEHFPLTLESARPSHTSQYLCASSDRGRALQFFGPGTRLTVL.

The chain uses TRBV6-2 or TRBV6-3 and TRBJ2-7, with D possibly matching TRBD2 (6 bases). V was cut by 4 bases and J by 6 bases, with 19 bases left in between. Germline values: CDR1 MNHEY, CDR2 SVGEGT. This CDR3 comprises 15 residues. The CDR3 region has the DNA TGTGCCAGCAGTTTCGGAGGGCCGGGACCTCGCGAGCAGTACTTC. Amino acid sequence: CASSFGGPGPREQYF.

This chain uses TRBV30 with TRBJ2-5; 8 positions agree with TRBD2. The junction had 11 bases not matched to a gene; V was cut back by 3 bases and J by 5 bases. CDR3 length: 15 amino acids. Germline lookup yields CDR1 GTSNPN and CDR2 SVGIG (reference sequence). CDR3 bases: TGTGCCTGGAGGGAAGCAAGCGGGAGTCGGGAGACCCAGTACTTC. It is translated as CAWREASGSRETQYF.

The chain employs TRBV11-3 and TRBJ2-7, with a weak D call TRBD2 (5 bases). V gave up 2 bases and J gave up 0 bases, with 11 bases separating them. Germline CDR1 SGHNT, CDR2 YENEEA. This CDR3 has 15 residues. The CDR3 DNA follows: TGTGCCAGCAGCTTAAGGGCTAGCAGCTCCTACGAGCAGTACTTC. Protein: CASSLRASSSYEQYF.

This clone was observed a single time. V and J are TRBV30 and TRBJ1-4, with 9 bases that match TRBD1. V lost 1 base, J lost 5 bases, and 5 bases stayed unmatched. The CDR3 has 15 residues. Looked up from germline, CDR1 is GTSNPN and CDR2 is SVGIG (reference sequence). Here the CDR3 reads CAWSASGTGNEKLFF. The CDR3 nucleotides read TGTGCCTGGAGTGCATCCGGGACAGGGAATGAAAAACTGTTTTTT.

The J gene is TRBJ2-2, the V gene TRBV6-5; D possibly corresponds to TRBD2 (6 bases). Trimming left V 0 bases short and J 4 bases short, with 12 bases between. This CDR3 has 16 amino acids. Germline CDR1 reads MNHEY; CDR2 reads SVGAGI. Written as DNA, the CDR3 is TGTGCCAGCAGTTACTCTTGGGCCGGGAGCACCGGGGAGCTGTTTTTT. Translation gives CASSYSWAGSTGELFF.

The rearrangement uses TRBV18 and TRBJ1-2, with D possibly TRBD1 on 6 matching bases. V was clipped by 6 bases and J by 6 bases, with 14 bases between them. CDR1 is KGHSH and CDR2 is LQKENI in the germline V gene. CDR3 length equals 13 residues. CDR3 amino acids: CASSPGGAHGYTF. CDR3 in DNA: TGTGCCAGCTCGCCGGGGGGGGCGCATGGCTACACCTTC.

The V gene is TRBV2, the J gene TRBJ1-1; D call uncertain. Trimming pared 8 bases from V and 1 base from J, leaving 8 bases between. There are 12 residues in the CDR3. Germline assignment: CDR1 SNHLY and CDR2 FYNNEI. The CDR3 protein is CASDDRNTEAFF. CDR3 bases: TGTGCCAGCGATGATAGGAACACTGAAGCTTTCTTT.

The genes are TRBV19 and TRBJ1-1, with D perhaps TRBD1 (6 bases). With 6 bases removed from V and 1 base from J, the gap between germline ends came to 12 bases. The CDR3 length is 14 residues. Germline V lookup: CDR1 LNHDA, CDR2 SQIVND (reference sequence). Here the CDR3 DNA reads TGTGCCAGTAGACAGACAGGCTCGAACACTGAAGCTTTCTTT. Its protein product is CASRQTGSNTEAFF. Full variable domain (missing parts from reference TRBV19 and TRBJ1-1): DGGITQSPKYLFRKEGQNVTLSCEQNLNHDAMYWYRQDPGQGLRLIYYSQIVNDFQKGDIAEGYSVSREKKESFPLTVTSAQKNPTAFYLCASRQTGSNTEAFFGQGTRLTVV.

The V gene is TRBV7-8, the J gene TRBJ1-2; the D gene is possibly TRBD1 (6 bases). The V gene's germline CDR1 is SGHVS and CDR2 FQNEAQ. The CDR3 spans 16 residues. V was trimmed by 2 bases and J by 6 bases, leaving 19 bases between them. The CDR3 is CASSLPRGQLFDGYTF. The CDR3 DNA sequence: TGTGCCAGCAGCTTACCTCGAGGACAGCTCTTTGATGGCTACACCTTC.

The chain combines TRBV28 with TRBJ2-1, with D tentatively TRBD1 (6 bases). The CDR3 contains 14 residues. CDR1 is MDHEN, CDR2 SYDVKM, per germline. V lost 8 bases and J lost 7, with 18 bases in between. The CDR3 region is CASGRTSGENEQFF. For the CDR3, the DNA is TGTGCCAGCGGCAGAACATCAGGGGAAAATGAGCAGTTCTTC.

DNA for the CDR3: TGTGCCAGCAGTGAGGACTTCACAGATACGCAGTATTTT. Encoded protein: CASSEDFTDTQYF. V gene TRBV6-4 combines with J gene TRBJ2-3, with D tentatively TRBD2 (5 bases). This CDR3 is 13 amino acids long. Germline CDR1 MRHNA, CDR2 SNTAGT. Trimming removed 3 bases from V and 2 bases from J, with 6 bases in between.

The count of this clone is one. The V and J genes are TRBV7-3 and TRBJ2-7, with 9 nucleotides matching TRBD1. V was pared by 2 bases and J by 3 bases, with 5 bases of the junction left unmatched. Germline loops: CDR1 SGHTA, CDR2 FQGTGA. The length of the CDR3 is 15 residues. CDR3 nucleotides: TGTGCCAGCAGCTTAGGGGACAGGGCCAACTACGAGCAGTACTTC. Amino acids: CASSLGDRANYEQYF.

The count of this clone is one. The chain combines TRBV14 with TRBJ1-4; possible D gene TRBD1, 6 bases. V was trimmed by 3 bases and J by 2 bases, leaving 13 bases between them. The CDR3 totals 16 residues. CDR1 and CDR2 from the germline V gene are SGHDN and FVKESK. The CDR3 DNA reads as TGTGCCAGCAGCCAGGGACCAGGGGTGACTAATGAAAAACTGTTTTTT. Translation: CASSQGPGVTNEKLFF.

J is TRBJ1-2 and V is TRBV19; 9 bases fit TRBD1. Losses at the gene ends were 7 bases for V and 7 bases for J; bases not matched to a gene: 7. From germline, CDR1 is LNHDA and CDR2 SQIVND (reference sequence). This CDR3 is built from 13 residues. This chain's CDR3 is CASNPQGAGGYTF. CDR3 coding DNA: TGTGCCAGTAACCCACAGGGGGCTGGTGGCTACACCTTC.

This clone was observed a handful of times. The chain carries TRBV24-1 and TRBJ1-1, with D possibly TRBD1 on 6 matching bases. Germline loops: CDR1 KGHDR, CDR2 SFDVKD. Between the trimmed V and J ends, which lost 4 bases and 6 bases, there was a span of 14 bases. This CDR3 comprises 14 residues. The CDR3 sequence is CATSDSRDTSEAFF. In DNA form, the CDR3 reads TGTGCCACCAGTGACAGCCGGGACACTTCTGAAGCTTTCTTT.

The genes are TRBV19 and TRBJ2-2, with D tentatively TRBD1 (6 bases). Germline CDR1 is LNHDA and CDR2 is SQIVND (reference sequence). This CDR3 is built from 15 residues. The ends were cut back, 6 bases at V and 1 base at J, with 12 bases in the middle. The CDR3 coding sequence is TGTGCCAGTAGACGACCGGGACAGAACACCGGGGAGCTGTTTTTT. Its protein is CASRRPGQNTGELFF. The full variable domain, with the rest looked up from reference TRBV19 and TRBJ2-2, is DGGITQSPKYLFRKEGQNVTLSCEQNLNHDAMYWYRQDPGQGLRLIYYSQIVNDFQKGDIAEGYSVSREKKESFPLTVTSAQKNPTAFYLCASRRPGQNTGELFFGEGSRLTVL.

This chain's CDR3 is CASSWGTSGNTGELFF. For the CDR3, the DNA is TGTGCCAGCAGCTGGGGGACTAGCGGGAACACCGGGGAGCTGTTTTTT. V is TRBV5-5 and J is TRBJ2-2; 11 bases align to TRBD2. J lost 1 base, V lost 3 bases, and 2 bases had no gene match. Germline values: CDR1 SGHKS, CDR2 YYEKEE (reference sequence). The CDR3 spans 16 residues.

This sequence joins TRBV7-9 and TRBJ2-3, with TRBD2 identical over 9 bases. The CDR3 loop spans 13 amino acids. The J segment lost 4 bases and the V segment lost 7 bases, leaving 3 bases of the junction unmatched. CDR1 and CDR2 (germline): SEHNR, FQNEAQ (reference sequence). CDR3 residues: CASTAGGPDTQYF. As DNA, the CDR3 is TGTGCCAGCACGGCGGGAGGGCCAGATACGCAGTATTTT. The complete variable domain, with remaining parts taken from reference TRBV7-9 and TRBJ2-3, reads DTGVSQNPRHKITKRGQNVTFRCDPISEHNRLYWYRQTLGQGPEFLTYFQNEAQLEKSRLLSDRFSAERPKGSFSTLEIQRTEQGDSAMYLCASTAGGPDTQYFGPGTRLTVL.